The TCR beta chain under discussion was sequenced for a study of shared clonotypes between healthy human individuals. Study-wide results and caveats: Several donors had roughly 5% of their naive CD4 clonotypes in common. Donor clonotype sharing was expected to depend on sequencing depth.

The CDR3 is 14 residues long. In germline, CDR1 is LNHNV, CDR2 YYDKDF (reference sequence). The germline V and J ends were trimmed by 5 bases and 4 bases, with 11 bases remaining between them. In regard to this clone: Its antigen is not identified.

TCRdb's table, derived via immunoSEQ multiplex PCR, lists solely in-frame clones and lacks some. The sample has roughly 2.5 million clones, 85% to 95% seen once. The rearrangement joins TRBV15 to TRBJ2-2; possibly TRBD1 for D (7 bases). The clonotype originates from a man between 18 and 29 years old in good health. Sequencing was performed on naive CD4+ T cells sorted from blood. Subset here: CD45RA+ positively selected. This chain's CDR3 is CATSGGTVTGELFF. The CDR3 DNA reads as TGTGCCACCAGCGGGGGGACAGTCACCGGGGAGCTGTTTTTT.